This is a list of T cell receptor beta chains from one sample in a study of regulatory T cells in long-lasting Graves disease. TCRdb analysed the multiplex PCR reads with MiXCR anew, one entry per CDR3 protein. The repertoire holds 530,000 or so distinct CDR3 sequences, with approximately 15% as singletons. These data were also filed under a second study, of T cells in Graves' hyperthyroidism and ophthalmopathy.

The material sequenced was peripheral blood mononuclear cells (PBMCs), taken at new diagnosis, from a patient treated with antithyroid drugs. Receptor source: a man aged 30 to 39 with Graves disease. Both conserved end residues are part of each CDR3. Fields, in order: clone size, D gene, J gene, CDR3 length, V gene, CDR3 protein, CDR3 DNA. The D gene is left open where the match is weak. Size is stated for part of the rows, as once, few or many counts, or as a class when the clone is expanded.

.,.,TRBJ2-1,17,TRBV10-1,CASSESQSFVSGNEQFF,TGCGCCAGCAGTGAGTCCCAGAGCTTTGTATCAGGCAATGAGCAGTTCTTC
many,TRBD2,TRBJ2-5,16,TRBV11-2,CASSRLASGSKETQYF,TGTGCCAGCAGCCGACTGGCTAGCGGATCTAAAGAGACCCAGTACTTC
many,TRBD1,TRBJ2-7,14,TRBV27,CASSQYRGDYEQYF,TGTGCCAGCAGCCAATACAGGGGTGACTACGAGCAGTACTTC
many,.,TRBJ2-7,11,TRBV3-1,CASSRVGEQYF,TGTGCCAGCAGCCGGGTGGGGGAGCAGTACTTC
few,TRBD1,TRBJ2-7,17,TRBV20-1,CSALLDRGFPRAYEQYF,TGCAGTGCTCTCCTGGACAGGGGGTTCCCCCGGGCCTACGAGCAGTACTTC
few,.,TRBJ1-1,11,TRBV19,CASTKNTEAFF,TGTGCCAGCACAAAGAACACTGAAGCTTTCTTT
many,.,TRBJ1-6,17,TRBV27,CASSYRGTRSYNSPLHF,TGTGCCAGCAGTTATCGGGGGACACGATCCTATAATTCACCCCTCCACTTT
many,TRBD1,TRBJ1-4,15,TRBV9,CASSTTGGLDEKLFF,TGTGCCAGCAGCACAACAGGGGGATTGGATGAAAAACTGTTTTTT
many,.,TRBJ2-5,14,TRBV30,CAWTDRAGQETQYF,TGTGCCTGGACCGACAGGGCGGGACAAGAGACCCAGTACTTC
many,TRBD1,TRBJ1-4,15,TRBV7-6,CASSKSTGIGEKLFF,TGTGCCAGCAGCAAGTCGACAGGGATCGGTGAAAAACTGTTTTTT
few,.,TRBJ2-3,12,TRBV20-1,CSARVVDSTQYF,TGCAGTGCTAGAGTAGTGGATTCAACGCAGTATTTT
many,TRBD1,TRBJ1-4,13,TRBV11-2,CASSQGGSEKLFF,TGTGCCAGCAGCCAGGGGGGAAGTGAAAAACTGTTTTTT
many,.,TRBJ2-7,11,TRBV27,CASSHGGWQYF,TGTGCCAGCAGTCATGGAGGGTGGCAGTACTTC
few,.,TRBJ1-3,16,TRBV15,CATSRDTGNSGNTIYF,TGTGCCACCAGCAGAGACACCGGGAACTCTGGAAACACCATATATTTT
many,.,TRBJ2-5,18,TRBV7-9,CASSLANKSSWFEETQYF,TGTGCCAGCAGCTTAGCGAACAAGAGCTCATGGTTCGAAGAGACCCAGTACTTC
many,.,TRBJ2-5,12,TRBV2,CASTPYQETQYF,TGTGCCAGCACGCCGTACCAAGAGACCCAGTACTTC
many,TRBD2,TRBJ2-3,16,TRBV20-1,CSASWLAGGGTDTQYF,TGCAGTGCTAGCTGGCTAGCGGGAGGAGGAACAGATACGCAGTATTTT
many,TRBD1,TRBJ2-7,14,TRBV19,CASSVATGSYEQYF,TGTGCCAGTAGTGTGGCGACAGGGTCCTACGAGCAGTACTTC
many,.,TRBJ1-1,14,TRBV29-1,CSVLLWRGNTEAFF,TGCAGCGTCCTACTTTGGAGGGGTAACACTGAAGCTTTCTTT
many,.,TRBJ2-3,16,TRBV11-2,CASSSTRDPPWDTQYF,TGTGCCAGCAGCTCGACACGCGACCCCCCTTGGGATACGCAGTATTTT
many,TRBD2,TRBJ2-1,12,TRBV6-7,CAMGLDYNEQFF,TGTGCCATGGGACTAGACTACAATGAGCAGTTCTTC
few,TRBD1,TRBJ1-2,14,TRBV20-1,CSARDGTGLSGYTF,TGCAGTGCTAGAGACGGGACAGGGCTATCGGGCTACACCTTC
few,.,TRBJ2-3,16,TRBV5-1,CASSLGGGRGTDTQYF,TGCGCCAGCAGCTTGGGTGGTGGGCGAGGCACAGATACGCAGTATTTT
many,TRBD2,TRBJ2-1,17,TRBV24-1,CATSDSMPGLELNEQFF,TGTGCCACCAGTGACAGTATGCCGGGACTAGAGCTAAATGAGCAGTTCTTC
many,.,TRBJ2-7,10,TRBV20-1,CSAKPYEQYF,TGCAGTGCCAAGCCTTACGAGCAGTACTTC
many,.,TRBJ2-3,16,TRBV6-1,CASSDGNLGRTDTQYF,TGTGCCAGCAGTGATGGAAACCTAGGACGCACAGATACGCAGTATTTT
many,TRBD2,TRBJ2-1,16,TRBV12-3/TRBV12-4,CASSFLELAGRYEQFF,TGTGCCAGCAGTTTTCTCGAACTAGCGGGAAGGTATGAGCAGTTCTTC
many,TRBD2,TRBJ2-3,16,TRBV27,CASSLVRLADTDTQYF,TGTGCCAGCAGTTTAGTTCGACTAGCGGACACAGATACGCAGTATTTT
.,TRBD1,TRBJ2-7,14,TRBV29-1,CSGHTPGQSHEQYF,TGCAGCGGCCATACTCCGGGACAGTCCCACGAGCAGTACTTC
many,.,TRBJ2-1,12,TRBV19,CASSMGINEQFF,TGTGCCAGTAGTATGGGTATCAATGAGCAGTTCTTC
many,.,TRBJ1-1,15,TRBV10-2,CASSRTGGVNTEAFF,TGCGCCAGCAGCCGGACCGGGGGGGTGAACACTGAAGCTTTCTTT
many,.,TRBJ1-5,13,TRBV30,CALQDGSNQPQHF,TGTGCCTTACAGGACGGTAGCAATCAGCCCCAGCATTTT
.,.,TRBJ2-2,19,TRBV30,CAWTLGDSDFPTTTGELFF,TGTGCCTGGACCTTGGGGGATTCGGACTTCCCCACGACCACCGGGGAGCTGTTTTTT
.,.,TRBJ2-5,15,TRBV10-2,CASSPPGPEGETQYF,TGCGCCAGCAGTCCACCGGGGCCCGAAGGGGAGACCCAGTACTTC
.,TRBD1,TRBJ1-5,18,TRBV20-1,CSAASAIRVGQSNQPQHF,TGCAGTGCCGCTAGTGCTATACGCGTGGGACAGAGCAATCAGCCCCAGCATTTT
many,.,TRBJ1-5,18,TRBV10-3,CAISSTGTSDNSNQPQHF,TGTGCCATCAGTTCCACCGGGACGTCGGACAATAGCAATCAGCCCCAGCATTTT